The present entry profiles one T cell receptor (beta chain) with its context. Its antigen is unidentified. The data were produced by immunoSEQ multiplex PCR, yet TCRdb's version contains in-frame clones alone and is incomplete. The data show some 150,000 clones, with 88% seen just once and approximately 3.1% held by the top ten. These data belong to a study of T cell responses to AZD1222 COVID-19 vaccine. Study-wide results and caveats: Increases in Spike-specific TCR breadth and depth were seen after two AZD1222 doses. It should be noted that donors were predominantly white British and more often female, and clonal diversity was possibly underestimated.

With 6 bases clipped from V and 0 bases from J, the junction kept 7 bases outside the gene matches. Germline CDR1 SQVTM, CDR2 ANQGSEA. This CDR3 is built from 14 residues. The origin of this receptor is an adult in good health. The starting material was peripheral blood, obtained on day 0 of AZD1222 vaccination. The V call is TRBV29-1, the J call TRBJ1-1, with 7 bases aligning to TRBD1. The CDR3 is CSVSTGTVNTEAFF. CDR3 bases: TGCAGCGTCTCTACCGGGACAGTGAACACTGAAGCTTTCTTT.